The T cell receptor (beta chain) under discussion was sequenced for a study of beta chain features in type 1 diabetes (dated by TCRdb to between 2018 and 2020). General notes on the study: No differences in mean age, gender distribution, total cell number or subset yield were found between patients and healthy donors. A total of some 100,000,000 sorted cells were examined across all samples, and a strong correlation was observed between cell number per subset and RNA yield. In the study, TCRB repertoires of sorted circulating CD4+ T cell subsets from recently diagnosed type 1 diabetes patients were compared with those of matched healthy donors. Regulatory and stem cell-like memory subsets were isolated from only 8 patients and about eight healthy donors, whereas naive and central memory subsets came from all 30 or so donors. Beyond this particular receptor, the publication reports: Type 1 diabetes patients showed a moderate but significant shortening of TCRB CDR3 length in all four CD4+ subsets. PCR may preferentially amplify shorter templates, but because patient and control samples were amplified and corrected together, any resulting skew would affect both groups equally. Only small numbers of individuals were included in the HLA sub-analyses, which left unresolved whether HLA type had any influence on TCRB rearrangement. Sequencing cDNA rather than genomic DNA could over-represent highly expressing activated cells, although activation and CD3 levels did not differ between groups. At VDJ recombination sites, type 1 diabetes patients had fewer insertions and more deleted nucleotides, which implies abnormalities in thymic rearrangement. Naive, central memory and regulatory TCRB repertoires appeared to be more similar among patients than among healthy donors.

A single peripheral blood draw of approximately 120 mL on average was collected from each donor into heparinised tubes. A BD FACSAria II and a panel including CD45RO, CCR7, CD25, CD127, CD95 and CD27 were used to sort naive, central memory, regulatory and stem cell-like memory CD4+ T cells. Every sorted population had a purity above 95%. PBMCs were isolated right away by Lymphoprep density gradient centrifugation and were stained directly, without culture. So that batch effects would be minimized, each experiment stained and sorted samples in pairs, pairing one healthy donor with one patient. The sample holds a few counts of this clone. Its antigen remains unidentified. The input lacks base qualities; no much larger clone sits a single base away. V is clipped by 8 bases and J by 3 bases, and the sequence between their germline boundaries is 11 bases long. The CDR3, cysteine through phenylalanine, is 13 amino acids long. The DNA shown is the 39-base CDR3, in frame from base 1. The germline V gene specifies KGHSH as CDR1 and LQKENI as CDR2.

The entire isolated RNA was reverse transcribed using the High Capacity cDNA Reverse Transcription Kit, and thus expressed TCRB transcripts were sequenced. Deep immunoSEQ sequencing was performed on naive, central memory and regulatory T cell samples, with an average of roughly 3.5 million total reads per sample. After sorted cells were lysed in RLT buffer, RNA was extracted with DNase-treated RNeasy Micro or Mini kits, with the choice depending on cell number. Each cell subset was processed on its own to prevent cross-contamination, while patient and healthy donor samples were processed together. Using the immunoSEQ multiplex PCR, TCRB sequences were amplified from cDNA into 87-bp fragments spanning the CDR3 region. Sequencing of the amplicons was done on the Illumina HiSeq platform. The published analysis was carried out like this. PCR bias was computationally corrected using synthetic template baselines, reads within Hamming distance 2 were collapsed, and singletons that could not be merged were discarded. By aligning reads against IMGT, V, D and J genes, CDR3 length, and insertions or deletions at six rearrangement sites were assigned. Within each subset, clonotype counts were normalized to the number of sorted cells before true diversity and Gini coefficients were calculated with the tcR R package. The overlap coefficient, calculated on TCRB nucleotide sequences, was used to measure repertoire sharing. As stored in TCRdb, this immuneACCESS dataset retains in-frame rearrangements with V and J assigned. A fraction of the clones does not appear; measured against another copy, unresolved V genes explain less than half of the discrepancy, and the remainder lacks a known reason. From that table come the V and J calls and clone size; the DNA was used to work out D and trimming. Counted in this sample were about 290,000 clones; around 7.8% of them appeared once. The ten largest clones represent more than 0.9% of the sample.

The TCR sequence derives from a woman under 30 in good health. The sequenced material came from central memory CD4+ T cells from blood. Recombination joined TRBV18 with TRBJ1-5; the D gene is possibly TRBD1, with 5 bases matching. The bases read TGTGCCAGCCGGGACGGTAACAATCAGCCCCAGCATTTT. It codes for CASRDGNNQPQHF.